The 17 T cell receptor beta chains in this list originate from one sample, sequenced in a study of T cells in Graves' hyperthyroidism and ophthalmopathy. The CDR3 regions of TCR beta were amplified from RNA transcripts. A set of HTBI primers served as the primers for a first-round RT-PCR of the TCR CDR3. TCRdb reprocessed the multiplex PCR reads via MiXCR and lists one record per CDR3 protein. The sample includes around 610,000 distinct CDR3 sequences, approximately 15% of them seen just once. Sample: blood. The receptors come from a middle-aged woman with Graves' ophthalmopathy.

For this clonotype: A much larger clonotype is one base distant, so this may be a read error. The CDR3 reads CASSPDRGPQPKHF. CDR3 nucleotide sequence: TGTGCCAGCTCACCTGACAGGGGGCCTCAGCCCAAGCATTTT. The rearrangement links TRBV18 to TRBJ1-5; 10 bases align to TRBD1. CDR3 length: 14 amino acids. From germline, CDR1 is KGHSH and CDR2 LQKENI.

This clonotype occurred once. The chain couples TRBV11-2 to TRBJ2-5, with 7 bases fitting TRBD1. The trim removed 4 bases at V and 2 bases at J, leaving 7 bases unmatched. The CDR3 extends over 15 amino acids. From germline, CDR1 is SGHAT and CDR2 FQNNGV. The CDR3 bases are TGTGCCAGCAGCTCGTTAAAGGGACAGCAAGAGACCCAGTACTTC. It codes for CASSSLKGQQETQYF.

The gene calls are TRBV28 and TRBJ2-7, with D unresolved. Germline-derived CDR1 and CDR2 are MDHEN and SYDVKM. The CDR3 loop spans 13 amino acids. Trimming cost V 2 bases and J 3 bases, with 8 bases left between them. The CDR3 loop is CASSLGNHYEQYF. In DNA, the CDR3 is TGTGCCAGCAGTTTAGGGAATCACTACGAGCAGTACTTC.

This clonotype was seen repeatedly, ten times or more. V gene TRBV6-5 combines with J gene TRBJ1-5; D unclear. The germline V gene has CDR1 MNHEY and CDR2 SVGAGI. CDR3 length: 13 residues. The germline V and J ends were trimmed by 3 bases and 6 bases, with 9 bases remaining between them. The CDR3 region has the DNA TGTGCCAGCAGTTATTGGATGGGTCAGCCCCAGCATTTT. Amino acids: CASSYWMGQPQHF.

This clonotype was seen many times. The chain is built from TRBV5-1 and TRBJ2-7; D not resolved. The germline gives CDR1 SGHRS, CDR2 YFSETQ. The germline V and J ends were trimmed by 7 bases and 3 bases, with 8 bases remaining between them. The CDR3 length is 11 residues. As DNA, the CDR3 is TGCGCCAGCGGGGAAAACTACGAGCAGTACTTC. Amino acid sequence: CASGENYEQYF.

This clonotype was recorded many times. V usage is TRBV7-8 and J usage is TRBJ2-7; D perhaps matches TRBD1 (6 bases). Trimming took off 7 bases at V and 0 bases at J, with 13 bases between the two ends. There are 14 residues in the CDR3. Germline assignment: CDR1 SGHVS and CDR2 FQNEAQ. The CDR3 reads CASIRTASSYEQYF. CDR3 nucleotide sequence: TGTGCCAGCATTAGGACAGCGAGCTCCTACGAGCAGTACTTC.

In this sample, this clonotype turned up many times. The chain uses TRBV18 and TRBJ2-7, with 7 bases identical to TRBD2. Germline CDR1 reads KGHSH; CDR2 reads LQKENI. Trimming cost V 5 bases and J 2 bases; bases outside gene matches: 3. The CDR3 spans 13 residues. CDR3 sequence reads: CASSRDYTYEQYF. The DNA of the CDR3 is TGTGCCAGCTCAAGGGACTATACCTACGAGCAGTACTTC.

This clonotype was found many times. This chain connects TRBV7-8 to TRBJ2-1, with 9 bases fitting TRBD2. V lost 5 bases, J lost 10 bases, and 9 bases stayed unmatched. Germline CDR1 reads SGHVS; CDR2 reads FQNEAQ. The CDR3 spans 14 residues. The CDR3 DNA reads TGTGCCAGCAGCCCGTCCAGCGGGAGGAGCGAGCAGTTCTTC. This translates into CASSPSSGRSEQFF.

This clonotype was observed many times. The chain combines TRBV12-3 or TRBV12-4 with TRBJ2-2; D is ambiguous. This CDR3 has 12 residues. Trimming removed 6 bases at V and 7 bases at J, with 9 bases between. The CDR3 region has the DNA TGTGCCAGCAGAACGCTGGGCGGGGAGCTGTTTTTT. Its translation: CASRTLGGELFF.

This clonotype was counted at least ten times. The chain is built from TRBV12-3 or TRBV12-4 and TRBJ1-5; TRBD1 matches at 8 bases. This CDR3 region has 14 residues. J gave up 5 bases and V 3 bases, and 3 bases lay outside the gene matches. The CDR3 DNA reads as TGTGCCAGCAGTTTTGACAGGGGTGATCAGCCCCAGCATTTT. This encodes CASSFDRGDQPQHF.

The V gene is TRBV19, the J gene TRBJ2-5; 9 positions match TRBD1. J was trimmed by 3 bases and V by 8 bases; bases with no gene match: 10. CDR1 LNHDA and CDR2 SQIVND come from the germline V gene (reference sequence). The CDR3 is 15 residues long. The CDR3 protein is CASGATGTGKETQYF. The CDR3 DNA sequence: TGTGCCAGTGGGGCCACCGGGACAGGGAAAGAGACCCAGTACTTC.

In its sample, this clonotype was seen a few times. V is TRBV20-1 and J is TRBJ2-4, with a weak D call TRBD2 (6 bases). In germline, CDR1 is DFQATT, CDR2 SNEGSKA (reference sequence). The V end lost 6 bases, the J end lost 4 bases, and 13 bases lay between the germline ends. The CDR3 is 13 amino acids. The CDR3 DNA reads as TGCAGTGCCCCGGACTACCCAAAAAACATTCAGTACTTC. The encoded protein is CSAPDYPKNIQYF.

This clonotype was observed a handful of times. The J gene is TRBJ2-7, the V gene TRBV3-1; TRBD2 aligns across 11 bases. With 5 bases clipped from V and 3 bases from J, the junction kept 9 bases outside the gene matches. Germline V gene data show CDR1 as LGHDT and CDR2 as YNNKEL (reference sequence). The CDR3 sequence is 16 residues long. Here the CDR3 DNA reads TGTGCCAGCAGCTATCGTAGCGGGAGGGGCAGCTACGAGCAGTACTTC. Protein sequence: CASSYRSGRGSYEQYF.

This clonotype was seen repeatedly, ten times or more. DNA of the CDR3: TGTGCCAGCAGTTTGGTCGGGAAGGTGAACACTGAAGCTTTCTTT. This codes for CASSLVGKVNTEAFF. J is TRBJ1-1 and V is TRBV27; D is uncertain. V was pared by 3 bases and J by 0 bases, with 11 bases between. This CDR3 has 15 amino acids. The V gene's germline CDR1 is MNHEY and CDR2 SMNVEV (reference sequence).

The chain uses TRBV28 and TRBJ2-7; unclear D gene. V lost 6 bases and J lost 1, with 10 bases in between. The germline gives CDR1 MDHEN, CDR2 SYDVKM. This CDR3 is 13 amino acids long. In nucleotides, the CDR3 is TGTGCCAGCAGCCCCCATCAATCCTACGAGCAGTACTTC. Encoded protein: CASSPHQSYEQYF.

This clonotype was seen repeatedly, ten times or more. This rearrangement joins TRBV2 to TRBJ2-7; D is possibly TRBD1 or TRBD2 (5 bases each). The ends were cut back, 5 bases at V and 6 bases at J, with 14 bases in the middle. CDR3 size: 13 residues. Germline values: CDR1 SNHLY, CDR2 FYNNEI. The CDR3 sequence: CASSPGAGREQYF. The CDR3 DNA reads TGTGCCAGCAGTCCTGGGGCGGGTCGCGAGCAGTACTTC. Based on the CDR3 plus reference TRBV2 and TRBJ2-7, the full variable domain is EPEVTQTPSHQVTQMGQEVILRCVPISNHLYFYWYRQILGQKVEFLVSFYNNEISEKSEIFDDQFSVERPDGSNFTLKIRSTKLEDSAMYFCASSPGAGREQYFGPGTRLTVT.

This clonotype was detected ten times or more. This chain connects TRBV7-8 to TRBJ1-2, with a weak D call TRBD1 (5 bases). Trimming took 2 bases from V and 8 from J, leaving 9 bases between them. This CDR3 is built from 12 residues. The germline gives CDR1 SGHVS, CDR2 FQNEAQ. CDR3 in DNA: TGTGCCAGCAGCTTACTGGGGCAAGGCTACACCTTC. Translating gives CASSLLGQGYTF. Based on the CDR3 plus reference TRBV7-8 and TRBJ1-2, the full variable domain is GAGVSQSPRYKVAKRGQDVALRCDPISGHVSLFWYQQALGQGPEFLTYFQNEAQLDKSGLPSDRFFAERPEGSVSTLKIQRTQQEDSAVYLCASSLLGQGYTFGSGTRLTVV.